The rows below give T cell receptor beta chains drawn from one sample of a study of control samples from healthy donors and cancer patients. Data came from immunoSEQ multiplex PCR; TCRdb stores just in-frame clones and leaves some out. The sample consists of about 130,000 clones, over 75% of them appearing once. Sequenced input: blood. The receptors here all came from a man younger than 35 in good health. Both conserved end residues are part of each CDR3.

CDR3: CASSFRSVSSYNSPLHF; J: TRBJ1-6; V: TRBV28
CDR3: CASSASPLAGGPYNEQFF; J: TRBJ2-1; V: TRBV11-3
CDR3: CSASGGAGYTF; J: TRBJ1-2; V: TRBV20-1
CDR3: CASSYAQDNYEQYF; J: TRBJ2-7; V: TRBV6-5
CDR3: CASSQPTGGRNEQFF; J: TRBJ2-1; V: TRBV4-1
CDR3: CASSLVGLADNEQFF; J: TRBJ2-1; V: TRBV7-9
CDR3: CASSQVLNEQFF; J: TRBJ2-1; V: TRBV7-2
CDR3: CAISESGGGDGYTF; J: TRBJ1-2; V: TRBV10-3
CDR3: CASSLNPLGAGGPSETQYF; J: TRBJ2-5; V: TRBV27
CDR3: CASSLPDRDYNEQFF; J: TRBJ2-1; V: TRBV28
CDR3: CASSPTPPKAGELFF; J: TRBJ2-2; V: TRBV6-2/TRBV6-3
CDR3: CASSLVGAGLARTDTQYF; J: TRBJ2-3; V: TRBV7-2
CDR3: CASSVAGYNEQFF; J: TRBJ2-1; V: TRBV9
CDR3: CASSPGQGVSPLHF; J: TRBJ1-6; V: TRBV7-9
CDR3: CASTDRDLTGNTIYF; J: TRBJ1-3; V: TRBV19
CDR3: CASRFGTSLYNEQFF; J: TRBJ2-1; V: TRBV19
CDR3: CASGLGTGTNTEAFF; J: TRBJ1-1; V: TRBV28